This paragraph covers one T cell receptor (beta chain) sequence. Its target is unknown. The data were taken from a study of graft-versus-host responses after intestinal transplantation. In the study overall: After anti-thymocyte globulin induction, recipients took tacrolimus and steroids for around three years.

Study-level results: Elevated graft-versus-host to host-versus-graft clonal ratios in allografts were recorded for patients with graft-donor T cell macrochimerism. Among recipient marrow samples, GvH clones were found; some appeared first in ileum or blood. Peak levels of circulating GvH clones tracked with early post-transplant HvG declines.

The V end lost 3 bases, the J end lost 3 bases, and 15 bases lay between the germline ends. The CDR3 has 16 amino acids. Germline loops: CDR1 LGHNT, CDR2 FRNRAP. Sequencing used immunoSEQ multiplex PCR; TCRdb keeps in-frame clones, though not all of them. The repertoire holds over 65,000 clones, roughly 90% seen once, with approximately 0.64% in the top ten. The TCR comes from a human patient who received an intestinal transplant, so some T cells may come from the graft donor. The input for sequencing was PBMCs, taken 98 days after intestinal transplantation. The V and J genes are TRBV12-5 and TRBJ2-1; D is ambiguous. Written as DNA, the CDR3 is TGTGCTAGTGGTTTTTTCGGGTCCGTTCTCTACAATGAGCAGTTCTTC. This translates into CASGFFGSVLYNEQFF. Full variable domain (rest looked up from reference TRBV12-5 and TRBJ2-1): DARVTQTPRHKVTEMGQEVTMRCQPILGHNTVFWYRQTMMQGLELLAYFRNRAPLDDSGMPKDRFSAEMPDATLATLKIQPSEPRDSAVYFCASGFFGSVLYNEQFFGPGTRLTVL.